Following are 10 T cell receptor beta chains from one sample sequenced in a study of T cell repertoires in cytomegalovirus infection. For these TCRs, the target antigens are not known. From the reads, TCRdb called clonotypes with MiXCR, one entry per CDR3 protein. The sample carries about 340,000 distinct CDR3 sequences, roughly 28% recorded once. The sample in question was cultured PBMCs, obtained from culture after CMV antigen stimulation. These receptors all come from a human donor in good health (CMV status not recorded). Some clones in this sample may be carry-over from other donors' samples.

Only a few counts were recorded for this clonotype. This chain joins TRBV10-3 and TRBJ1-1; no definite D call. Trimming took off 2 bases at V and 1 base at J, with 8 bases between the two ends. Germline V lookup: CDR1 ENHRY, CDR2 SYGVKD. CDR3 length: 14 residues. The CDR3 DNA reads TGTGCCATCAGTGAGGTGAGGACGAACACTGAAGCTTTCTTT. Protein: CAISEVRTNTEAFF.

The J gene is TRBJ1-5, the V gene TRBV7-9; D is possibly TRBD1 (5 bases). CDR1 and CDR2 from the germline V gene are SEHNR and FQNEAQ (reference sequence). The CDR3 is made up of 13 amino acids. Between the trimmed V and J ends, which lost 5 bases and 7 bases, there was a span of 12 bases. The CDR3 nucleotides read TGTGCCAGCAGCGCGTTGGGGGACCAGCCCCAGCATTTT. Translation: CASSALGDQPQHF.

This clonotype was picked up a small number of times. The J gene is TRBJ2-2, the V gene TRBV11-2; 14 bases fit TRBD2. Trimming removed 3 bases from V and 4 bases from J; junction bases left unmatched: 7. The CDR3 runs 18 residues. CDR1 SGHAT and CDR2 FQNNGV come from the germline V gene. The CDR3 sequence: CASSLGLAGVWSTGELFF. The CDR3, as DNA: TGTGCCAGCAGCTTGGGACTAGCGGGAGTGTGGAGCACCGGGGAGCTGTTTTTT.

This clonotype was seen a few times. V gene TRBV20-1 combines with J gene TRBJ1-5, with D maybe TRBD1 (5 bases). The V end was cut by 2 bases, the J end by 1 base, with 9 bases between. Per the germline V gene, CDR1 is DFQATT and CDR2 is SNEGSKA (reference sequence). This CDR3 comprises 14 residues. The CDR3: CSARLKGSNQPQHF. CDR3 in DNA: TGCAGTGCTAGACTCAAGGGGAGCAATCAGCCCCAGCATTTT.

On this clonotype: Being one base from a much bigger clone, this may be a read error. The chain combines TRBV7-9 with TRBJ2-7; 7 nucleotides match TRBD1. In germline, CDR1 is SEHNR, CDR2 FQNEAQ (reference sequence). The CDR3 length is 15 residues. Trimming at V came to 0 bases and at J to 3 bases, leaving 5 bases not matched to a gene. The CDR3 sequence: CASSLAGTEDYEQYF. The CDR3 bases are TGTGCCAGCAGCTTAGCCGGGACAGAGGACTACGAGCAGTACTTC.

Judged by abundance, this clonotype is medium-sized (0.01 to 0.1%). The chain joins TRBV7-2 to TRBJ2-3; D ambiguous. The CDR3 is 11 amino acids. Trimming pared 4 bases from V and 2 bases from J, leaving 1 base between. The germline V gene encodes CDR1 SGHTA and CDR2 FQGNSA. The CDR3 spells CASSYTDTQYF. The CDR3 nucleotides read TGTGCCAGCAGCTACACAGATACGCAGTATTTT.

This chain uses TRBV7-2 with TRBJ2-3; TRBD1 aligns across 9 bases. Germline values: CDR1 SGHTA, CDR2 FQGNSA. The CDR3 is made up of 15 amino acids. The V gene end was trimmed by 3 bases and the J gene end by 0 bases; junction bases not matched to a gene: 1. CDR3 residues: CASSFGTGSTDTQYF. In DNA form, the CDR3 reads TGTGCCAGCAGCTTCGGGACAGGGAGCACAGATACGCAGTATTTT.

The V gene is TRBV12-3 or TRBV12-4, the J gene TRBJ2-2; D is undetermined. CDR3 length: 14 amino acids. V was trimmed by 3 bases and J by 4 bases, leaving 9 bases between them. DNA of the CDR3: TGTGCCAGCAGTTTTAAGACCCCCACCGGGGAGCTGTTTTTT. This sequence encodes CASSFKTPTGELFF.

V gene TRBV7-9 combines with J gene TRBJ2-1; D is uncertain. V gave up 0 bases and J gave up 7 bases, with 10 bases separating them. This CDR3 is built from 14 residues. The V gene's germline CDR1 is SEHNR and CDR2 FQNEAQ (reference sequence). CDR3 residues: CASSLAIRQNEQFF. DNA of the CDR3: TGTGCCAGCAGCTTAGCGATAAGGCAGAATGAGCAGTTCTTC.

The chain is built from TRBV10-3 and TRBJ1-2, with 7 bases aligning to TRBD1. Trimming at V came to 3 bases and at J to 2 bases, leaving 3 bases not matched to a gene. Germline CDR1 ENHRY, CDR2 SYGVKD. CDR3 length equals 14 residues. CDR3 bases: TGTGCCATCAGTGACCGGGACAGCAACTATGGCTACACCTTC. Its protein is CAISDRDSNYGYTF.